These 27 T cell receptor beta chains share one sample of origin, sequenced in a study of blood T cell repertoires in COVID-19. The table came from immunoSEQ multiplex PCR; TCRdb's copy has only in-frame clones and leaves some out. The sample carries 20,000 or so clones, 86% recorded once. Sequences were obtained from peripheral blood. The receptors shown here come from a man in his forties or fifties with active COVID-19.

V and J are TRBV5-6 and TRBJ2-7, with 9 bases fitting TRBD1. CDR3 length equals 15 residues. The germline V gene encodes CDR1 SGHDT and CDR2 YYEEEE. J lost 5 bases, V lost 2 bases, and 8 bases had no gene match. The CDR3 protein is CASSFVGQGFDEQYF. Here the CDR3 DNA reads TGTGCCAGCAGCTTCGTCGGACAGGGGTTCGACGAGCAGTACTTC.

The chain carries TRBV19 and TRBJ1-1; a possible D gene is TRBD1 (6 bases). Deletions cut 5 bases from V and 2 bases from J, with 9 bases between. This CDR3 has 13 residues. CDR1 and CDR2 from the germline V gene are LNHDA and SQIVND (reference sequence). In nucleotides, the CDR3 is TGTGCCAGTAGTGTACAGGGTAACACTGAAGCTTTCTTT. Its translation is CASSVQGNTEAFF.

This chain connects TRBV9 to TRBJ2-1; D is unresolved. The CDR3 spans 15 residues. The germline V and J ends were trimmed by 4 bases and 2 bases, with 13 bases remaining between them. CDR1 is SGDLS and CDR2 is YYNGEE in the germline V gene. CDR3 residues: CASSLGSAPYNEQFF. The CDR3, as DNA: TGTGCCAGCAGCTTAGGTAGTGCTCCCTACAATGAGCAGTTCTTC.

CDR3 bases: TGTGCCAGCAGTTATGGCACCATCGGGGAGCTGTTTTTT. Its protein is CASSYGTIGELFF. The gene calls are TRBV6-2 or TRBV6-3 and TRBJ2-2; D uncertain. The CDR3 sequence is 13 residues long. Germline CDR1 MNHEY, CDR2 SVGEGT. Trimming took 3 bases from V and 7 from J, leaving 9 bases between them.

The J gene is TRBJ1-1, the V gene TRBV6-5; D possibly corresponds to TRBD1 (5 bases). Between the trimmed V and J ends, which lost 2 bases and 1 base, there was a span of 11 bases. The germline gives CDR1 MNHEY, CDR2 SVGAGI. CDR3 length: 15 residues. CDR3 protein: CASSYRQTANTEAFF. The DNA for the CDR3 is TGTGCCAGCAGTTACCGTCAGACAGCGAACACTGAAGCTTTCTTT.

This chain joins TRBV4-1 and TRBJ2-3; 9 nucleotides agree with TRBD2. The CDR3 consists of 14 residues. CDR1 is MGHRA and CDR2 is YSYEKL in the germline V gene. The V gene end was trimmed by 0 bases and the J gene end by 9 bases; junction bases not matched to a gene: 4. The CDR3 nucleotides are TGCGCCAGCAGCCAAGATGGCGCGGGGGGGACGCAGTATTTT. It encodes CASSQDGAGGTQYF.

This chain connects TRBV13 to TRBJ1-2; 10 bases map to TRBD1. This CDR3 is 14 amino acids long. J gave up 6 bases and V 4 bases, and 5 bases lay outside the gene matches. Germline V gene sequence: CDR1 PRHDT, CDR2 FYEKMQ (reference sequence). CDR3 sequence (DNA): TGTGCCAGCAGCTCTCGCGGGACAGGGGATGGCTACACCTTC. Translating it yields CASSSRGTGDGYTF.

This chain uses TRBV5-6 with TRBJ2-5; the match to TRBD1 covers 7 bases. This CDR3 is 15 amino acids long. Per the germline V gene, CDR1 is SGHDT and CDR2 is YYEEEE. V shed 2 bases, J shed 2 bases, and the junction held 6 bases outside the gene matches. DNA of the CDR3: TGTGCCAGCAGCTTTCCGGGACAGACACAAGAGACCCAGTACTTC. Translation gives CASSFPGQTQETQYF.

J is TRBJ1-5 and V is TRBV19, with a weak D call TRBD1 (6 bases). Trimming took off 1 base at V and 5 bases at J, with 12 bases between the two ends. CDR1 and CDR2 from the germline V gene are LNHDA and SQIVND (reference sequence). There are 15 residues in the CDR3. This chain's CDR3 is CASSIVGRGYQPQHF. In nucleotides, the CDR3 is TGTGCCAGTAGTATAGTCGGCAGGGGCTATCAGCCCCAGCATTTT.

This clone was counted only a few times. This chain joins TRBV10-3 and TRBJ2-1; 11 bases match TRBD2. CDR3 length: 16 amino acids. In germline, CDR1 is ENHRY, CDR2 SYGVKD. V lost 1 base and J lost 3; bases outside the gene matches: 2. The CDR3 region has the DNA TGTGCCATCAGTGAGTTTCTAGCGGGGGGCTACAATGAGCAGTTCTTC. It translates to CAISEFLAGGYNEQFF.

This CDR3 reads CASRPGRGAGEQYF. The CDR3, as DNA: TGTGCCAGCCGCCCGGGGCGGGGGGCAGGGGAGCAGTACTTC. This chain uses TRBV11-3 with TRBJ2-7; 8 bases fit TRBD2. CDR3 length: 14 amino acids. V lost 8 bases and J lost 7; bases outside the gene matches: 13. The V gene's germline CDR1 is SGHNT and CDR2 YENEEA.

The chain carries TRBV24-1 and TRBJ2-5; TRBD1 aligns across 8 bases. From germline, CDR1 is KGHDR and CDR2 SFDVKD. This CDR3 has 15 amino acids. J was trimmed by 7 bases and V by 4 bases; bases with no gene match: 10. The CDR3 region is CATSETGVGRVTQYF. The DNA for the CDR3 is TGTGCCACCAGTGAGACAGGGGTCGGCAGGGTGACCCAGTACTTC.

V gene TRBV27 combines with J gene TRBJ2-5; 7 bases are shared with TRBD1. With V trimmed by 3 bases and J by 3 bases, 7 bases remained unmatched. The CDR3 extends over 15 amino acids. The V gene's germline CDR1 is MNHEY and CDR2 SMNVEV (reference sequence). Here the CDR3 reads CASSLRGQKEETQYF. The CDR3 DNA is TGTGCCAGCAGTTTGAGGGGACAGAAAGAAGAGACCCAGTACTTC.

This clone was observed once. The rearrangement links TRBV5-1 to TRBJ2-3, with 7 bases lining up with TRBD1. Germline CDR1 and CDR2: SGHRS and YFSETQ. CDR3 size: 14 residues. V shed 4 bases and J 4 bases; nucleotides not matched to a gene: 6. The CDR3 nucleotides read TGCGCCAGCAGCAAGGGGGCTTTCTCAGATACGCAGTATTTT. It yields the protein CASSKGAFSDTQYF.

The chain is built from TRBV21-1 and TRBJ2-7; the table names TRBD2, a call not compared with the DNA. TRBV21-1 is a documented pseudogene. The CDR3 runs to 16 residues. The CDR3 loop is CAITQTTASGTYEQYF. CDR3 in DNA: TGTGCCATCACCCAAACGACTGCTAGCGGCACCTACGAGCAGTACTTC.

The chain employs TRBV5-1 and TRBJ1-1; the match to TRBD1 covers 11 bases. Per the germline V gene, CDR1 is SGHRS and CDR2 is YFSETQ. The CDR3 contains 15 residues. Losses at the gene ends were 4 bases for V and 4 bases for J; bases not matched to a gene: 6. Written as DNA, the CDR3 is TGCGCCAGCAGCACCGGACAGGGGGCCGGCACTGAAGCTTTCTTT. Its protein is CASSTGQGAGTEAFF.

Only one count was recorded for this clone. The genes are TRBV9 and TRBJ2-3, with 8 bases aligning to TRBD1. There are 15 residues in the CDR3. Germline CDR1 is SGDLS and CDR2 is YYNGEE. V was pared by 4 bases and J by 4 bases, with 8 bases of the junction left unmatched. The CDR3: CASSSRQGRSDTQYF. CDR3 nucleotides: TGTGCCAGCAGCTCTAGACAGGGGAGGTCAGATACGCAGTATTTT.

The CDR3: CSVRLTGSSYEQYF. The CDR3, as DNA: TGCAGCGTTAGACTAACCGGGTCCTCCTACGAGCAGTACTTC. The chain joins TRBV29-1 to TRBJ2-7; D perhaps matches TRBD2 (5 bases). This CDR3 has 14 residues. V lost 5 bases, J lost 0 bases, and 14 bases lay in between. Germline CDR1 is SQVTM and CDR2 is ANQGSEA.

This clone has just a few counts. The CDR3: CASSFRTTLQDRAHLEQFF. CDR3 in DNA: TGTGCCAGCAGTTTTCGAACGACCCTGCAGGACAGGGCCCATTTAGAGCAGTTCTTC. The chain links TRBV27 to TRBJ2-1, with 8 bases lining up with TRBD1. The CDR3 length is 19 residues. The V gene end was trimmed by 3 bases and the J gene end by 10 bases; junction bases not matched to a gene: 23. Germline V CDR1 and CDR2: MNHEY, SMNVEV (reference sequence).

The V gene is TRBV3-1 (or the pseudogene TRBV3-2), the J gene TRBJ2-7, with D possibly matching TRBD2 (5 bases). V was pared by 0 bases and J by 0 bases, with 12 bases between. Germline CDR1 is LGHDT and CDR2 is YNNKEL (reference sequence). The CDR3 runs 16 residues. The CDR3 loop is CASSQDFSVLSYEQYF. The CDR3 DNA reads TGTGCCAGCAGCCAAGATTTTAGCGTCCTCTCCTACGAGCAGTACTTC.

Regarding this clone: The junction differs from germline at one of its ends, possibly a read error. The rearrangement links TRBV6-2 or TRBV6-3 to TRBJ1-1; D unresolved. Germline loops: CDR1 MNHEY, CDR2 SVGEGT. The CDR3 spans 13 residues. The CDR3: CAGSSDFNTEAFF. CDR3 nucleotide sequence: TGTGCCGGCAGTTCAGACTTCAACACTGAAGCTTTCTTT.

The rearrangement links TRBV18 to TRBJ1-2; 8 bases line up with TRBD1. CDR3 length: 13 residues. V was pared by 8 bases and J by 4 bases, with 6 bases of the junction left unmatched. Germline-derived CDR1 and CDR2 are KGHSH and LQKENI. CDR3 protein: CASRGQELYGYTF. CDR3 DNA: TGTGCCAGCCGGGGACAGGAGCTCTATGGCTACACCTTC. Full variable domain (rest looked up from reference TRBV18 and TRBJ1-2): NAGVMQNPRHLVRRRGQEARLRCSPMKGHSHVYWYRQLPEEGLKFMVYLQKENIIDESGMPKERFSAEFPKEGPSILRIQQVVRGDSAAYFCASRGQELYGYTFGSGTRLTVV.

The chain carries TRBV2 and TRBJ1-1, with 7 positions matching TRBD1. J lost 4 bases, V lost 3 bases, and 2 bases had no gene match. The germline V gene encodes CDR1 SNHLY and CDR2 FYNNEI. The CDR3 is made up of 13 amino acids. In DNA form, the CDR3 reads TGTGCCAGCAGTGAGCCAGGGGGCACTGAAGCTTTCTTT. Translating gives CASSEPGGTEAFF.

The genes are TRBV5-6 and TRBJ1-2; D is unresolved. Germline loops: CDR1 SGHDT, CDR2 YYEEEE. The CDR3 length is 12 residues. V dropped 3 bases and J dropped 5 bases, with 8 bases sitting between them. The CDR3 bases are TGTGCCAGCAGCTCCCGGGGATATGGCTACACCTTC. Translating gives CASSSRGYGYTF.

V is TRBV19 and J is TRBJ2-5; the match to TRBD1 covers 8 bases. The CDR3 is 16 amino acids. CDR1 is LNHDA, CDR2 SQIVND, per germline (reference sequence). J lost 1 base, V lost 5 bases, and 9 bases had no gene match. The chain's CDR3 is CASSPGQGKGQETQYF. CDR3 coding DNA: TGTGCCAGTAGTCCCGGACAGGGAAAGGGCCAAGAGACCCAGTACTTC.

This clone was seen a handful of times. The chain couples TRBV20-1 to TRBJ2-2; 8 bases are a match to TRBD2. Losses at the gene ends were 3 bases for V and 1 base for J; bases not matched to a gene: 7. The CDR3 totals 16 residues. Germline CDR1 DFQATT, CDR2 SNEGSKA (reference sequence). In nucleotides, the CDR3 is TGCAGTGCTAGTGGGACTAGAGGGCAGAACACCGGGGAGCTGTTTTTT. The encoded protein is CSASGTRGQNTGELFF.

The V gene is TRBV6-5, the J gene TRBJ2-7; TRBD2 is a possible D gene (5 bases). Germline CDR1 is MNHEY and CDR2 is SVGAGI. V was trimmed by 6 bases and J by 0 bases, leaving 12 bases between them. This CDR3 is 14 amino acids long. The chain's CDR3 is CASRPSFSSYEQYF. Written as DNA, the CDR3 is TGTGCCAGCAGGCCTAGCTTTAGCTCCTACGAGCAGTACTTC.